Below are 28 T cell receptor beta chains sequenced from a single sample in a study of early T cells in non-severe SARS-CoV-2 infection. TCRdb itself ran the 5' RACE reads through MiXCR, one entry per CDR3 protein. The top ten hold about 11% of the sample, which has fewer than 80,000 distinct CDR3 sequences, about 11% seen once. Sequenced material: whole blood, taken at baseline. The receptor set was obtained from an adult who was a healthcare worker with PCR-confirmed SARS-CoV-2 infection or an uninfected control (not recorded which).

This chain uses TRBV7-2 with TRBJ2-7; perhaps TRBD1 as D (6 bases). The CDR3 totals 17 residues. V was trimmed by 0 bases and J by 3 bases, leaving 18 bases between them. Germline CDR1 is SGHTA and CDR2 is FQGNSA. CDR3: CASSLAQVPGENYEQYF. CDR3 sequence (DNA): TGTGCCAGCAGCTTAGCGCAGGTCCCAGGGGAAAACTACGAGCAGTACTTC. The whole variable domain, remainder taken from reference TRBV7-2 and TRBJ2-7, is GAGVSQSPSNKVTEKGKDVELRCDPISGHTALYWYRQSLGQGLEFLIYFQGNSAPDKSGLPSDRFSAERTGGSVSTLTIQRTQQEDSAVYLCASSLAQVPGENYEQYFGPGTRLTVT.

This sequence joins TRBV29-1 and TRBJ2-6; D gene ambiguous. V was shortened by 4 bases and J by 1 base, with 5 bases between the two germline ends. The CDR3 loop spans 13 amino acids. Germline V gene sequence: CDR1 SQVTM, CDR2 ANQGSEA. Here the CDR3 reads CSVVGSGANVLTF. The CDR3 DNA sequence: TGCAGCGTTGTGGGATCTGGGGCCAACGTCCTGACTTTC.

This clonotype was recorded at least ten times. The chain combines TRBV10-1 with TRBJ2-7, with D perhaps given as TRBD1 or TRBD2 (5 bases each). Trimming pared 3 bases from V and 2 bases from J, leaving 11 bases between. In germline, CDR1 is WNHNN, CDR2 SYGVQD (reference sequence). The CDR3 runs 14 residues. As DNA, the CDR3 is TGCGCCAGCAGTGACCCGGGGCCCCCCTACGAGCAGTACTTC. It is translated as CASSDPGPPYEQYF.

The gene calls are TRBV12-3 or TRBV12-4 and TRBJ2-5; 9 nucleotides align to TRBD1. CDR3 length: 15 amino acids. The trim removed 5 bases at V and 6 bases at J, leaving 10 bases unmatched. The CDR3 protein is CASSPRMTGGQTQYF. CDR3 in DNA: TGTGCCAGCAGTCCGCGCATGACAGGGGGACAGACCCAGTACTTC.

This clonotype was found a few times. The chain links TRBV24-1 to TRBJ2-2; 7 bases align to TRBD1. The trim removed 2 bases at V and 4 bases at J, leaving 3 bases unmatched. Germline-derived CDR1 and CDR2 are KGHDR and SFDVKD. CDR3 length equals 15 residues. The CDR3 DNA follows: TGTGCCACCAGTGATTCACAGGGGATCACCGGGGAGCTGTTTTTT. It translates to CATSDSQGITGELFF.

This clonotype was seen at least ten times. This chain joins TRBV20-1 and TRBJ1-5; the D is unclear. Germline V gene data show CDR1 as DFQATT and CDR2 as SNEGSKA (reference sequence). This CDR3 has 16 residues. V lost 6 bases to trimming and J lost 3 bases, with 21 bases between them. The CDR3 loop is CSALMGSTQFNQPQHF. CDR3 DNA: TGCAGTGCCCTAATGGGAAGCACCCAATTCAATCAGCCCCAGCATTTT.

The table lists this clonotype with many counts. The CDR3 reads CASSGSNYGYTF. CDR3 in DNA: TGTGCCAGCAGTGGCAGTAACTATGGCTACACCTTC. The chain couples TRBV6-2 or TRBV6-3 to TRBJ1-2; D is unresolved. In germline, CDR1 is MNHEY, CDR2 SVGEGT. Trimming took 5 bases from V and 1 from J, leaving 5 bases between them. CDR3 length equals 12 residues.

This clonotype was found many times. The DNA of the CDR3 is TGCGCCAGCAGCCAAGAGAGCGGGGTCTACAATGAGCAGTTCTTC. Protein product: CASSQESGVYNEQFF. The chain employs TRBV4-3 and TRBJ2-1; TRBD2 matches 7 bases. The CDR3 is made up of 15 amino acids. Unmatched junction bases numbered 2, after V lost 0 bases and J lost 3 bases. CDR1 and CDR2 from the germline V gene are LGHNA and YSLEER.

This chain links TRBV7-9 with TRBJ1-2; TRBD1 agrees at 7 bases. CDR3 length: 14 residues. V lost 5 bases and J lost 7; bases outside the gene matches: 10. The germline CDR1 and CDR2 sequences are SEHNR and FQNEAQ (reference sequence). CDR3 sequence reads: CASSLPQGMSGYTF. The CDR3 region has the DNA TGTGCCAGCAGCCTACCACAGGGGATGAGTGGCTACACCTTC.

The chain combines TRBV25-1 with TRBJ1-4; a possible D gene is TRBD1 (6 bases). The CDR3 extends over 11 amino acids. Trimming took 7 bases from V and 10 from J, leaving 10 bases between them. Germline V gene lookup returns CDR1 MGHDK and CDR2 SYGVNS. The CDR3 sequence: CASTQGGKLFF. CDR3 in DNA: TGTGCCAGCACCCAAGGGGGAAAACTGTTTTTT.

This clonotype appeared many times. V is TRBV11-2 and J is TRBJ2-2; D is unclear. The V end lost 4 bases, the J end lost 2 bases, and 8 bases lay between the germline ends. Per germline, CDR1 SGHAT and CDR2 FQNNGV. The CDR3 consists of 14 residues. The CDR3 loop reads CASSSPRNTGELFF. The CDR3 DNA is TGTGCCAGCAGCTCGCCCCGTAACACCGGGGAGCTGTTTTTT. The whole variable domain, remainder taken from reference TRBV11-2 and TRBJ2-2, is EAGVAQSPRYKIIEKRQSVAFWCNPISGHATLYWYQQILGQGPKLLIQFQNNGVVDDSQLPKDRFSAERLKGVDSTLKIQPAKLEDSAVYLCASSSPRNTGELFFGEGSRLTVL.

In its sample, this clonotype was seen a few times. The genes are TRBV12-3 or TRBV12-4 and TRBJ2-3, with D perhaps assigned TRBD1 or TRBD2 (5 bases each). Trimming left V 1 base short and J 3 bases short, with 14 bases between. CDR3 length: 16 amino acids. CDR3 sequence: CASSLGGAGHTDTQYF. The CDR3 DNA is TGTGCCAGCAGTTTAGGAGGGGCAGGACATACAGATACGCAGTATTTT.

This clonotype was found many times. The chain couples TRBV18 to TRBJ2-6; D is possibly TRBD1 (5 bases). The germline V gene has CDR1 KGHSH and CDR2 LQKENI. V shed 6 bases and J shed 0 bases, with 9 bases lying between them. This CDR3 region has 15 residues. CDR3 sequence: CASSEDSSGANVLTF. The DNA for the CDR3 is TGTGCCAGCTCTGAAGACAGCTCTGGGGCCAACGTCCTGACTTTC. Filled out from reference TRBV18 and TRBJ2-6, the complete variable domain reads NAGVMQNPRHLVRRRGQEARLRCSPMKGHSHVYWYRQLPEEGLKFMVYLQKENIIDESGMPKERFSAEFPKEGPSILRIQQVVRGDSAAYFCASSEDSSGANVLTFGAGSRLTVL.

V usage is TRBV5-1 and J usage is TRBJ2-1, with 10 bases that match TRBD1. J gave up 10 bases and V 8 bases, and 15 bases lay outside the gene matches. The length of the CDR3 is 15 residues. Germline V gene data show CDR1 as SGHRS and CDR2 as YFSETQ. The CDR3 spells CASSTTGTGVGEQFF. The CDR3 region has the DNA TGCGCCAGTAGTACCACCGGGACAGGGGTCGGGGAGCAGTTCTTC.

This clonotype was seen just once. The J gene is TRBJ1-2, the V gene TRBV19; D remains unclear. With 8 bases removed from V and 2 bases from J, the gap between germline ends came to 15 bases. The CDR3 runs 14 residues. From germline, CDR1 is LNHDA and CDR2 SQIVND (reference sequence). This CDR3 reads CASRTKTFNYGYTF. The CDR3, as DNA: TGTGCCAGTCGTACCAAAACATTCAACTATGGCTACACCTTC. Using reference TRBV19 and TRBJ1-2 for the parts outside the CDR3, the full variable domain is DGGITQSPKYLFRKEGQNVTLSCEQNLNHDAMYWYRQDPGQGLRLIYYSQIVNDFQKGDIAEGYSVSREKKESFPLTVTSAQKNPTAFYLCASRTKTFNYGYTFGSGTRLTVV.

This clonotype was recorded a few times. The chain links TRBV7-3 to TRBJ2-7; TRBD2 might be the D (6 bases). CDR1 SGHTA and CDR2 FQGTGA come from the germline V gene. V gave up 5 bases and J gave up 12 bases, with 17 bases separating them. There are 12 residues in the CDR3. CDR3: CASSARDSRWYF. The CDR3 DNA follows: TGTGCCAGCAGCGCCCGGGACTCCCGATGGTACTTC.

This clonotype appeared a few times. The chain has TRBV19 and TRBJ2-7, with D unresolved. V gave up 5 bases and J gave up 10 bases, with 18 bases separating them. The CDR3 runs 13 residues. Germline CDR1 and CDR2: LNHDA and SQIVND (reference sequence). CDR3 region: CASSLTGVEVQYF. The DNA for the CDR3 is TGTGCCAGTAGTTTGACCGGAGTAGAGGTCCAGTACTTC.

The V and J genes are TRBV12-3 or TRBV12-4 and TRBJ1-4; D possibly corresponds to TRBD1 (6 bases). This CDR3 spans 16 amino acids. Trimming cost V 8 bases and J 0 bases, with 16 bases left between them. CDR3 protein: CASRRAGASTNEKLFF. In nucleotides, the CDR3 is TGTGCCAGCCGGAGGGCGGGGGCCTCAACTAATGAAAAACTGTTTTTT.

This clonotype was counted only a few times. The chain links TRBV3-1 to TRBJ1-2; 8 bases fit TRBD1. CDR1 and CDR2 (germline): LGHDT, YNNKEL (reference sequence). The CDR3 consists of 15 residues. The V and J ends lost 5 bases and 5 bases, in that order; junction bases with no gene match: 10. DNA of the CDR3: TGTGCCAGCAGCACTACGATTACAGGGGGTTATGGCTACACCTTC. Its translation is CASSTTITGGYGYTF.

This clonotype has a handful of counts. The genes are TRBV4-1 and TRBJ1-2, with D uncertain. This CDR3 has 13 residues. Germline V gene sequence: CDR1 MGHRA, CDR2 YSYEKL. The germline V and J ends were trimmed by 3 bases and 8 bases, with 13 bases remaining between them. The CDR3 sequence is CASSHPSDRGYTF. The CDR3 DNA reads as TGCGCCAGCAGCCATCCTTCCGACCGGGGCTACACCTTC.

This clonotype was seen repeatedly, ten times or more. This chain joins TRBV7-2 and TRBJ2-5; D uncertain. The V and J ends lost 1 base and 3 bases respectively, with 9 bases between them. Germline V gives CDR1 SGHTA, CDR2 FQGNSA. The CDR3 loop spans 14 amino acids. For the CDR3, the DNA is TGTGCCAGCAGCTTAGGTACCCTAGAAGAGACCCAGTACTTC. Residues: CASSLGTLEETQYF.

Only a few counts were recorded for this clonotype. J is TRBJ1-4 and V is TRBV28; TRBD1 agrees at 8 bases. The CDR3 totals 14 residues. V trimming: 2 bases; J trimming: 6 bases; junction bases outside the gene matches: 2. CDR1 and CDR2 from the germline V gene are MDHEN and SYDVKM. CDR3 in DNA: TGTGCCAGCAGTTTACGGACAGGGTATGAAAAACTGTTTTTT. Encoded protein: CASSLRTGYEKLFF.

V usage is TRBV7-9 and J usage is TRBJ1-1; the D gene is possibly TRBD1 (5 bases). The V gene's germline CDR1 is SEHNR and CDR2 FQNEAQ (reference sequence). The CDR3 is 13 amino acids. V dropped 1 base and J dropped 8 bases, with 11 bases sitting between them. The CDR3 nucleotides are TGTGCCAGCAGCTTAGAAGTAGGGGTGGAAGCTTTCTTT. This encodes CASSLEVGVEAFF.

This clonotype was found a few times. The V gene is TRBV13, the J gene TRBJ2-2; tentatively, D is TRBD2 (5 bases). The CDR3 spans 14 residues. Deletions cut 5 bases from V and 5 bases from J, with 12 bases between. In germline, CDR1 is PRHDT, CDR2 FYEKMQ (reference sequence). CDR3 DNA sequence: TGTGCCAGCAGCCTCCCGGGCGGGACCGGGGAGCTGTTTTTT. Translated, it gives CASSLPGGTGELFF.

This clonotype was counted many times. In nucleotides, the CDR3 is TGCGCCAGCAGCCAATATCTCCCTTCGGAGCAGTACTTC. This sequence encodes CASSQYLPSEQYF. The rearrangement uses TRBV4-3 and TRBJ2-7; D ambiguous. Germline V lookup: CDR1 LGHNA, CDR2 YSLEER. Trimming left V 2 bases short and J 7 bases short, with 12 bases between. The CDR3 covers 13 residues.

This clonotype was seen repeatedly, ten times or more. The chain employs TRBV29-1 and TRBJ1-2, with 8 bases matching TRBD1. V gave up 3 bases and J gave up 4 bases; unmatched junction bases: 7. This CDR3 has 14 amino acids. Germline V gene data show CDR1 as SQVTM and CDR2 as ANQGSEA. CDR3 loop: CSVELQGALYGYTF. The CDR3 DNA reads TGCAGCGTTGAGCTCCAGGGGGCCCTCTATGGCTACACCTTC. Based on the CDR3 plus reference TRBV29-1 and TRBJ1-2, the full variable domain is SAVISQKPSRDICQRGTSLTIQCQVDSQVTMMFWYRQQPGQSLTLIATANQGSEATYESGFVIDKFPISRPNLTFSTLTVSNMSPEDSSIYLCSVELQGALYGYTFGSGTRLTVV.

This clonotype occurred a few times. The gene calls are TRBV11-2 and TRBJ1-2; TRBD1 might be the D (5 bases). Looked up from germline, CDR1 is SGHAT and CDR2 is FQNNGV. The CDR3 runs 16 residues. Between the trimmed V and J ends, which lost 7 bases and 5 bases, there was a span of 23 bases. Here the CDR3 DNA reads TGTGCCAGCACCTTGTCCCCCCGCAGGGTCGGGTATGGCTACACCTTC. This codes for CASTLSPRRVGYGYTF. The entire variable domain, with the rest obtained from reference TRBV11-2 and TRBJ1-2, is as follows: EAGVAQSPRYKIIEKRQSVAFWCNPISGHATLYWYQQILGQGPKLLIQFQNNGVVDDSQLPKDRFSAERLKGVDSTLKIQPAKLEDSAVYLCASTLSPRRVGYGYTFGSGTRLTVV.

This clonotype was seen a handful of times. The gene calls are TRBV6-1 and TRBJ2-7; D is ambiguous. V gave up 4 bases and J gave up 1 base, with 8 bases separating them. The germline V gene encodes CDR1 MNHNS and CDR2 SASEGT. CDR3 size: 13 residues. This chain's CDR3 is CASSAPVSYEQYF. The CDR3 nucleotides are TGTGCCAGCAGTGCTCCGGTTTCCTACGAGCAGTACTTC.